A selection of T cell receptor beta chains follows, all from one sample in a study of OX40 agonist ivuxolimab in advanced cancers. Assay used: immunoSEQ multiplex PCR; TCRdb lists only in-frame clones, some missing. The sample holds about 63,000 clones, around 91% seen once. Sequencing used CD4+ or CD8+ T cells sorted from blood, obtained in a trial of the OX40 agonist ivuxolimab. These receptors all come from an adult with an advanced solid tumor such as melanoma, head and neck, liver or kidney cancer. Both conserved end residues are part of each CDR3. A D gene is named only where the DNA matches it firmly. Size is omitted from some rows. Given values are once, few, many or a class for expanded clones.

j_call	clone_size	v_call	d_call	cdr3_nt	cdr3_aa
TRBJ1-2	few	TRBV7-9	.	TGTGCCAGCAGCTTAGAGATAGCAGGTTCCACCTTC	CASSLEIAGSTF
TRBJ1-2	.	TRBV2	.	.	CASRVAVGIATF
TRBJ1-5	.	TRBV6-6	TRBD1	TGTGCCAGCAGTTTGAACAGGGGTAGCAATCAGCCCCAGCATTTT	CASSLNRGSNQPQHF
TRBJ1-3	.	TRBV28	.	TGTGCCAGCAGTTTATTCAGGGTGAACACCATATATTTT	CASSLFRVNTIYF
TRBJ1-5	.	TRBV6-1	.	TGTGCCAGCAGTGAGACAATCGGACAGCAACATTTT	CASSETIGQQHF
TRBJ2-4	.	TRBV20-1	.	TGCAGTGGGAAATCGAACATTCAGTACTTC	CSGKSNIQYF
TRBJ2-7	.	TRBV4-1	.	TGCGCCAGCAGCCTATATCCTGAGACGGGGGACGAGCAGTACTTC	CASSLYPETGDEQYF
TRBJ1-1	.	TRBV5-1	.	TGCGCCAGCAGCTTGACAGATATGAACACTGAAGCTTTCTTT	CASSLTDMNTEAFF
TRBJ2-3	.	TRBV14	.	TGTGCCAGCAGCCCCTATTCTCAGGGGGGGGATACGCAGTATTTT	CASSPYSQGGDTQYF
TRBJ1-2	.	TRBV7-2	TRBD1	TGTGCCAGCAGCCCGCAGACAGGGACGGGCTACACCTTC	CASSPQTGTGYTF
TRBJ1-5	.	TRBV15	.	TGTGCCACCAGCTACCGGACCTACTATAGCAATCAGCCCCAGCATTTT	CATSYRTYYSNQPQHF
TRBJ2-5	.	TRBV18	.	TGTGCCAGCTCACCACCGGGGTACGGAGAGACCCAGTACTTC	CASSPPGYGETQYF
TRBJ1-2	.	TRBV4-1	.	TGCGCCAGCAGCCAAGATCCCGGGGATGATGGCTACACCTTC	CASSQDPGDDGYTF
TRBJ2-7	.	TRBV28	.	TGTGCCAGCAGCACCCCAGGGGTTACCTACGAGCAGTACTTC	CASSTPGVTYEQYF
TRBJ2-2	.	TRBV9	TRBD2	TGTGCCAGCAGCGGGACTAGCAGTTTCGGGGAGCTGTTTTTT	CASSGTSSFGELFF
TRBJ2-7	.	TRBV5-5	.	TGTGCCAGCGGACGGGGAACAGCGGGTTTTACCTACGAGCAGTACTTC	CASGRGTAGFTYEQYF
TRBJ2-7	.	TRBV7-8	.	TGTGCCAGCAGCTTAGGGGGAAATCCCTCCTACGAGCAGTACTTC	CASSLGGNPSYEQYF
TRBJ2-2	.	TRBV5-1	.	TGCGCCAGCAGCTTGGGGCAGGGGAATTCGGGGGAGCTGTTTTTT	CASSLGQGNSGELFF
TRBJ1-2	.	TRBV6-5	.	TGTGCCAGCAGTTACGGGGCAGGTTCGTGGACCTTC	CASSYGAGSWTF
TRBJ2-7	.	TRBV2	TRBD1	TGTGCCAGCAATGCCCATACAGGGGGCATCTACGAGCAGTACTTC	CASNAHTGGIYEQYF
TRBJ2-1	.	TRBV5-6	.	TGTGCCAGCAGCTCGTTGGTCCCGCTCGATGAGCAGTTCTTC	CASSSLVPLDEQFF
TRBJ1-1	.	TRBV10-2	.	TGCGCCAGCAGTGAGGGTACACGGGGCCTGGACACTGAAGCTTTCTTT	CASSEGTRGLDTEAFF
TRBJ1-2	once	TRBV7-9	.	TGTGCCAGCAGCTTTAGGGGCAGGGGTAACTATGGCTACACCTTC	CASSFRGRGNYGYTF
TRBJ1-1	.	TRBV19	.	TGTGCCAGTAGTATAAGAGGAAACCCCAACACTGAAGCTTTCTTT	CASSIRGNPNTEAFF
TRBJ2-7	.	TRBV6-5	.	TGTGCCAGCAGAATCTACAGGGACCTCTCCTACGAGCAGTACTTC	CASRIYRDLSYEQYF
TRBJ1-4	.	TRBV7-9	TRBD1	TGTGCCAGCAGCTCCGATCGGACAGGGGTCGCCAATGAAAAACTGTTTTTT	CASSSDRTGVANEKLFF
TRBJ2-2	.	TRBV5-1	.	TGCGCCAGCAGCTTGGCCACGAACACCGGGGAGCTGTTTTTT	CASSLATNTGELFF
TRBJ2-6	few	TRBV18	TRBD1	TGTGCCAGCTCACGATCGACAGGGGGCATCATCGGGGCCAACGTCCTGACTTTC	CASSRSTGGIIGANVLTF
TRBJ1-2	.	TRBV5-1	.	TGCGCCAGCAGCTTGGATGACAGTTTCCTTTATGGCTACACCTTC	CASSLDDSFLYGYTF
TRBJ2-7	.	TRBV15	.	TGTGCCACCAGCCCAAGCTCGTGGGGCTACGAGCAGTACTTC	CATSPSSWGYEQYF
TRBJ1-2	.	TRBV14	.	TGTGCCAGTTCAGCACAGAAGAACTATGGCTACACCTTC	CASSAQKNYGYTF
TRBJ2-3	.	TRBV5-1	.	TGCGCCAGCAGCTTGGCCTTTTCGGGCACAGATACGCAGTATTTT	CASSLAFSGTDTQYF
TRBJ2-7	.	TRBV29-1	.	TGCAGCGTTGGGAGGGGATCGTCTCACGAGCAGTACTTC	CSVGRGSSHEQYF
TRBJ1-6	.	TRBV5-1	.	TGCGCCAGCAGCCCGGGGGGGCCTTCACCCCTCCACTTT	CASSPGGPSPLHF
TRBJ1-3	.	TRBV7-9	TRBD1	TGTGCCAGCAGCTTACGAGGGGGCAGGTCTTGGGGCTCTGGAAACACCATATATTTT	CASSLRGGRSWGSGNTIYF
TRBJ2-7	.	TRBV29-1	.	TGCAGCGTAGCGAAAGGGGGAGGGTCATACTACGAGCAGTACTTC	CSVAKGGGSYYEQYF
TRBJ1-1	.	TRBV6-1	.	TGTGCCAGCAGTGAGCAGGGAGGAACTGAAGCTTTCTTT	CASSEQGGTEAFF
TRBJ2-7	few	TRBV7-2	.	TGTGCCACTTCGCTAGTTGACGAGCAGTACTTC	CATSLVDEQYF
TRBJ2-1	.	TRBV6-6	.	TGTGCCAGTAACTTCTACAATGAGCAGTTCTTC	CASNFYNEQFF
TRBJ1-6	few	TRBV6-1	.	TGTGCCAGCAGTGAAGGGATTACCTATAATTCACCCCTCCACTTT	CASSEGITYNSPLHF
TRBJ2-5	.	TRBV7-9	TRBD1	TGTGCCAGCTTGACCGGGACAGGAAAACGACGGATCGGGGAGACCCAGTACTTC	CASLTGTGKRRIGETQYF
TRBJ1-4	.	TRBV11-2	.	TGTGCCAGCAGCCCCCTATGGAAAGGAAGTGAAAAACTGTTTTTT	CASSPLWKGSEKLFF